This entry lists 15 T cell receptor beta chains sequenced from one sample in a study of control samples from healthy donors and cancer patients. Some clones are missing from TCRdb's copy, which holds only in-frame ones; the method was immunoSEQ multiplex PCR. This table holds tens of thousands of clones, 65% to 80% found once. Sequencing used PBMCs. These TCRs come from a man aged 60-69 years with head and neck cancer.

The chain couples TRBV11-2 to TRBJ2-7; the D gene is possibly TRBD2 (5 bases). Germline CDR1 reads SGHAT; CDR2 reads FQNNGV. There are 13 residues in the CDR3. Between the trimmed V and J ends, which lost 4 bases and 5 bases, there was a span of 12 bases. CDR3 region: CASSSTRPNEQYF. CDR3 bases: TGTGCCAGCAGCTCTACTAGACCGAACGAGCAGTACTTC.

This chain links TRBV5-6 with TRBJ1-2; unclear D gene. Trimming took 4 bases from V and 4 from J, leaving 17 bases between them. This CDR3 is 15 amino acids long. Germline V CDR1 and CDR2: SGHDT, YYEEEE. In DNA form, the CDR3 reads TGTGCCAGCAGCGAGGAAGGGAGCCGGGCCTATGGCTACACCTTC. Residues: CASSEEGSRAYGYTF.

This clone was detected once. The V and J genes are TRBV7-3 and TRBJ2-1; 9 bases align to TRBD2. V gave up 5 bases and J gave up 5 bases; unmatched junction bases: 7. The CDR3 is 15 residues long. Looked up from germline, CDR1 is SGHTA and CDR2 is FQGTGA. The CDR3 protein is CASSPRIAGDNEQFF. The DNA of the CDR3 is TGTGCCAGCAGCCCCCGTATAGCGGGAGACAATGAGCAGTTCTTC.

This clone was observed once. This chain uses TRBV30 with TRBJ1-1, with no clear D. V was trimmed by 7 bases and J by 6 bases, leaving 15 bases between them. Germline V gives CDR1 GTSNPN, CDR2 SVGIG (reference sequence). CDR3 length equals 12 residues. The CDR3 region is CASTAGFAEAFF. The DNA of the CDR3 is TGTGCCTCTACGGCTGGGTTCGCTGAAGCTTTCTTT.

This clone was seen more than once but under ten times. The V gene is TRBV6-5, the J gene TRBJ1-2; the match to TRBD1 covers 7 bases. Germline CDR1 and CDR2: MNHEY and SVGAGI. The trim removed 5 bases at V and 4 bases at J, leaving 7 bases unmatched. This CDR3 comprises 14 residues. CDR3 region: CASSRGPVVYGYTF. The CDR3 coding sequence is TGTGCCAGCAGTAGGGGGCCGGTGGTCTATGGCTACACCTTC.

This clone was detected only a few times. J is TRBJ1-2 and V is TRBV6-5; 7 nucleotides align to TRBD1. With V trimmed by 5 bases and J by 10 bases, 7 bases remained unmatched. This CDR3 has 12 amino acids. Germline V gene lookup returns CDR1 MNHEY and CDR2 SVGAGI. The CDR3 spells CASSSHRGSYTF. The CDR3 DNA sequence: TGTGCCAGCAGTAGCCACAGGGGATCCTACACCTTC.

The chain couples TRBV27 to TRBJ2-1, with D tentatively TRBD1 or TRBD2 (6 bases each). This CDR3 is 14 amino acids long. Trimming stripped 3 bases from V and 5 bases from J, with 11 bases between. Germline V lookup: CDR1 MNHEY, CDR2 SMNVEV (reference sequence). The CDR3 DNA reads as TGTGCCAGCAGTTTCGGGGGCTTCAACAATGAGCAGTTCTTC. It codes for CASSFGGFNNEQFF.

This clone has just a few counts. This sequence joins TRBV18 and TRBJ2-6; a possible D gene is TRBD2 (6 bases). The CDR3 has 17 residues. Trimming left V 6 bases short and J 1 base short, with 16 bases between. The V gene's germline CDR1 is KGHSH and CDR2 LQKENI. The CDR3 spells CASSQAGPLSGANVLTF. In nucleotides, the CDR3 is TGTGCCAGCTCCCAGGCGGGACCTCTTTCTGGGGCCAACGTCCTGACTTTC.

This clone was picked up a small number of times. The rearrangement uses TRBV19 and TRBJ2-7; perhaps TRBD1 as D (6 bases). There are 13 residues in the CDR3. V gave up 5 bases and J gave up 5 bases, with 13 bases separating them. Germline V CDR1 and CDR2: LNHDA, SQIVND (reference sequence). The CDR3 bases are TGTGCCAGTAGTCCCCGGGACACCGACGAGCAGTACTTC. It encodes CASSPRDTDEQYF.

The CDR3 DNA reads TGTGCCAGCAGTTTATTGGACAGCACCTCTGGAAACACCATATATTTT. This translates into CASSLLDSTSGNTIYF. V usage is TRBV28 and J usage is TRBJ1-3, with D perhaps TRBD1 (6 bases). The V gene's germline CDR1 is MDHEN and CDR2 SYDVKM. This CDR3 region has 16 residues. The V end was cut by 1 base, the J end by 0 bases, with 10 bases between. Looking up the rest from reference TRBV28 and TRBJ1-3 gives the full variable domain: DVKVTQSSRYLVKRTGEKVFLECVQDMDHENMFWYRQDPGLGLRLIYFSYDVKMKEKGDIPEGYSVSREKKERFSLILESASTNQTSMYLCASSLLDSTSGNTIYFGEGSWLTVV.

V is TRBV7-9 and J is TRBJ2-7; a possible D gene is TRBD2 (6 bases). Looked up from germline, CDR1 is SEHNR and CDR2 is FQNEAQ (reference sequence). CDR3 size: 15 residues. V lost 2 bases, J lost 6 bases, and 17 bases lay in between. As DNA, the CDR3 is TGTGCCAGCAGCTTATTTCCGGGAGCAAGGCGCGAGCAGTACTTC. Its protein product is CASSLFPGARREQYF.

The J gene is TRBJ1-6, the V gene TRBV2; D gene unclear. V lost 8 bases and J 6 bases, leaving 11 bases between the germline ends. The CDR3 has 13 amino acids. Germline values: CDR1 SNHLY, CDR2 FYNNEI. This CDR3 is CASLTDINSPLHF. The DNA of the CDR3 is TGTGCCAGCCTAACAGATATTAATTCACCCCTCCACTTT. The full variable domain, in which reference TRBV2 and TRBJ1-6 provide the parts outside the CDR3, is EPEVTQTPSHQVTQMGQEVILRCVPISNHLYFYWYRQILGQKVEFLVSFYNNEISEKSEIFDDQFSVERPDGSNFTLKIRSTKLEDSAMYFCASLTDINSPLHFGNGTRLTVT.

CDR3 sequence (DNA): TGTGCCACCAGCAGGGCCCACTACACTGAAGCTTTCTTT. Its translation is CATSRAHYTEAFF. This rearrangement joins TRBV15 to TRBJ1-1; D call uncertain. The length of the CDR3 is 13 residues. Germline CDR1 reads LNHNV; CDR2 reads YYDKDF (reference sequence). The V gene lost 3 bases and the J gene lost 3 bases, with 8 bases spanning the gap.

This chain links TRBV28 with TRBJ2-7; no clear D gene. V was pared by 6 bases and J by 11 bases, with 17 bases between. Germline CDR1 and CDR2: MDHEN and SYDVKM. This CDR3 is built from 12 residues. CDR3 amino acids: CASSPPGSWEYF. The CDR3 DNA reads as TGTGCCAGCAGCCCCCCCGGGTCCTGGGAGTACTTC.

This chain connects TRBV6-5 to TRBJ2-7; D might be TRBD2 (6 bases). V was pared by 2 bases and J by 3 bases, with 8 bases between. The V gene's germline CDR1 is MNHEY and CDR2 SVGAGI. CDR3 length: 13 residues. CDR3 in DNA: TGTGCCAGCAGTTACCCCGGGGGCTACGAGCAGTACTTC. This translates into CASSYPGGYEQYF.